These 25 T cell receptor beta chains were sequenced from one sample in a study of blood T cells in healthy people across ages. The use of a sample-barcoded 5' primer and a J-beta primer mix characterized a second PCR of roughly 6 to 12 cycles. TCRdb analysed the 5' RACE reads with MiXCR anew, one entry per CDR3 protein. Altogether roughly 800,000 distinct CDR3 sequences are present, nearly 60% being singletons, with the ten largest covering roughly 20%. The sequenced sample was blood. These receptors came from a man under 40 in good health.

The chain recombines TRBV11-2 with TRBJ2-1, with D hard to call. The CDR3 spans 14 residues. V was clipped by 3 bases and J by 3 bases, with 9 bases between them. Germline V gives CDR1 SGHAT, CDR2 FQNNGV. The CDR3 region has the DNA TGTGCCAGCAGCTTGGATGACGGCTACAATGAGCAGTTCTTC. Protein product: CASSLDDGYNEQFF.

J is TRBJ2-3 and V is TRBV6-5; 13 bases align to TRBD2. V dropped 0 bases and J dropped 4; count of bases not matched to a gene: 13. There are 20 residues in the CDR3. Germline V gives CDR1 MNHEY, CDR2 SVGAGI. The CDR3 spells CASSYSISWALAGGPDTQYF. The DNA of the CDR3 is TGTGCCAGCAGTTACTCGATTTCTTGGGCACTAGCGGGGGGGCCAGATACGCAGTATTTT.

The gene calls are TRBV6-2 or TRBV6-3 and TRBJ2-1; 12 nucleotides agree with TRBD2. The CDR3 is 19 residues long. Germline V gene sequence: CDR1 MNHEY, CDR2 SVGEGT. With V trimmed by 10 bases and J by 5 bases, 21 bases remained unmatched. CDR3 amino acids: CATKTTPASGGASHNEQFF. The CDR3 coding sequence is TGTGCCACCAAAACAACTCCGGCTAGCGGGGGGGCGTCCCACAATGAGCAGTTCTTC.

The chain couples TRBV6-1 to TRBJ1-6, with D tentatively TRBD1 (5 bases). The germline V gene has CDR1 MNHNS and CDR2 SASEGT. This CDR3 is built from 16 residues. The V end was cut by 2 bases, the J end by 7 bases, with 15 bases between. The DNA of the CDR3 is TGTGCCAGCAGTGAAAACGCAGGGCCGAGGAATTCACCCCTCCACTTT. It yields the protein CASSENAGPRNSPLHF.

This clonotype was observed a few times. The chain recombines TRBV15 with TRBJ2-7; D perhaps matches TRBD2 (6 bases). Germline CDR1 reads LNHNV; CDR2 reads YYDKDF (reference sequence). Trimming removed 0 bases at V and 6 bases at J, with 18 bases between. This CDR3 is built from 16 residues. In DNA, the CDR3 is TGTGCCACCAGCAGAGATGACCGGGAGAACCCCCTCGAGCAGTACTTC. Protein sequence: CATSRDDRENPLEQYF.

This clonotype was counted a few times. The V gene is TRBV7-4, the J gene TRBJ2-1; 9 nucleotides match TRBD2. Germline CDR1 SGHVT, CDR2 SQSDAQ. The CDR3 runs 15 residues. Losses at the gene ends were 5 bases for V and 8 bases for J; bases not matched to a gene: 10. The CDR3 nucleotides read TGTGCCAGCAGCGCCTCTAGCGGGGTCCGGGATGAGCAGTTCTTC. Translation gives CASSASSGVRDEQFF.

The chain uses TRBV6-5 and TRBJ2-5; 10 nucleotides agree with TRBD1. The J call could be wrong; TRBJ2-7 is a better fit for the DNA end. The CDR3 has 16 amino acids. Looked up from germline, CDR1 is MNHEY and CDR2 is SVGAGI. The DNA of the CDR3 is TGTGCCAGCAGTTACTCCGACAGGGGGCGACCCTACGAGCAGTACTTC. It encodes CASSYSDRGRPYEQYF.

The rearrangement joins TRBV28 to TRBJ2-3; the D gene is possibly TRBD2 (6 bases). CDR3 length: 16 amino acids. Per the germline V gene, CDR1 is MDHEN and CDR2 is SYDVKM. V was clipped by 6 bases and J by 2 bases, with 18 bases between them. For the CDR3, the DNA is TGTGCCAGCAGCCAAGAGAGGTCGGGAGACACAGATACGCAGTATTTT. Encoded protein: CASSQERSGDTDTQYF.

J is TRBJ2-1 and V is TRBV24-1; D may be TRBD2 (6 bases). CDR1 and CDR2 from the germline V gene are KGHDR and SFDVKD. There are 14 residues in the CDR3. V lost 3 bases and J lost 3, with 8 bases in between. CDR3 region: CATSDSGLYNEQFF. Here the CDR3 DNA reads TGTGCCACCAGTGATAGCGGGCTCTACAATGAGCAGTTCTTC.

The chain couples TRBV30 to TRBJ2-7, with D tentatively TRBD2 (6 bases). V shed 4 bases and J shed 1 base, with 8 bases lying between them. Germline values: CDR1 GTSNPN, CDR2 SVGIG (reference sequence). The CDR3 covers 12 residues. CDR3 protein: CAWMEGSYEQYF. The CDR3 DNA follows: TGTGCCTGGATGGAGGGGTCCTACGAGCAGTACTTC.

This clonotype showed up just a few times. V is TRBV28 and J is TRBJ1-1; possibly TRBD1 for D (6 bases). The length of the CDR3 is 13 residues. Germline V gives CDR1 MDHEN, CDR2 SYDVKM. The germline V and J ends were trimmed by 6 bases and 3 bases, with 11 bases remaining between them. The CDR3: CASREGGDTEAFF. The CDR3 region has the DNA TGTGCCAGCAGGGAGGGGGGGGACACTGAAGCTTTCTTT.

The genes are TRBV11-2 and TRBJ1-1; D is unresolved. CDR3 size: 15 residues. The ends were cut back, 4 bases at V and 3 bases at J, with 15 bases in the middle. The V gene's germline CDR1 is SGHAT and CDR2 FQNNGV. DNA for the CDR3: TGTGCCAGCAGCTCCAAAGACGGAGCATACACTGAAGCTTTCTTT. Translating gives CASSSKDGAYTEAFF.

This clonotype was recorded at least ten times. The CDR3 is CASSQARQGGNGYTF. The CDR3 DNA is TGCGCCAGCAGCCAAGCCAGACAGGGTGGTAATGGCTACACCTTC. The rearrangement joins TRBV4-1 to TRBJ1-2, with 7 positions matching TRBD1. The CDR3 extends over 15 amino acids. J lost 6 bases, V lost 1 base, and 8 bases had no gene match. Germline V CDR1 and CDR2: MGHRA, YSYEKL.

The V and J genes are TRBV3-1 and TRBJ2-3; 8 nucleotides match TRBD2. V trimming: 5 bases; J trimming: 8 bases; junction bases outside the gene matches: 9. The CDR3 extends over 14 amino acids. Per the germline V gene, CDR1 is LGHDT and CDR2 is YNNKEL (reference sequence). The CDR3 region is CASSSDSGTGTQYF. DNA for the CDR3: TGTGCCAGCAGCTCGGATAGCGGGACGGGTACGCAGTATTTT.

The chain joins TRBV30 to TRBJ2-3; 10 bases are a match to TRBD2. Germline trimming cut 7 bases from V and 5 bases from J; bases unmatched to any gene: 12. The germline V gene encodes CDR1 GTSNPN and CDR2 SVGIG (reference sequence). The CDR3 contains 15 residues. The CDR3 nucleotides are TGTGCCTCCTTGCTAGCGGGGGCGGGTCGAGATACGCAGTATTTT. It is translated as CASLLAGAGRDTQYF.

The CDR3 region is CAWTHSPPAFF. DNA of the CDR3: TGTGCCTGGACCCATTCCCCCCCCGCTTTCTTT. This chain joins TRBV30 and TRBJ1-1; no clear D gene. Germline lookup yields CDR1 GTSNPN and CDR2 SVGIG (reference sequence). Trimming removed 4 bases at V and 11 bases at J, with 14 bases between. CDR3 length: 11 amino acids.

Comments on this clonotype: A much larger clone lies a single base off, so this may be a read error. J is TRBJ2-5 and V is TRBV5-5; D is ambiguous. The CDR3 is 15 amino acids. CDR1 and CDR2 from the germline V gene are SGHKS and YYEKEE (reference sequence). As DNA, the CDR3 is TGTGTCAGCAGATTAAGAACAGACACAAGGGAGACCCAGTACTTC. Protein sequence: CVSRLRTDTRETQYF.

This chain joins TRBV6-1 and TRBJ2-3; D not certain. Germline-derived CDR1 and CDR2 are MNHNS and SASEGT. The length of the CDR3 is 12 residues. V was pared by 0 bases and J by 7 bases, with 5 bases between. CDR3 sequence reads: CASSEAPNTQYF. CDR3 DNA: TGTGCCAGCAGTGAAGCACCGAATACGCAGTATTTT.

This clonotype was seen only once. CDR3 in DNA: TGTGCCGCAGAGGGGGAGTCAAATGAGCAGTTCTTC. It is translated as CAAEGESNEQFF. This chain links TRBV10-3 with TRBJ2-1; D might be TRBD1 (6 bases). This CDR3 is built from 12 residues. Trimming removed 11 bases from V and 7 bases from J, with 15 bases in between. CDR1 is ENHRY and CDR2 is SYGVKD in the germline V gene.

The V and J genes are TRBV7-2 and TRBJ1-4; 9 bases agree with TRBD1. Germline V CDR1 and CDR2: SGHTA, FQGNSA. The CDR3 loop spans 15 amino acids. The J segment lost 5 bases and the V segment lost 5 bases, leaving 6 bases of the junction unmatched. The CDR3 spells CASSPGGTGNEKLFF. The CDR3 DNA follows: TGTGCCAGCAGCCCGGGGGGGACAGGGAATGAAAAACTGTTTTTT.

This chain links TRBV13 with TRBJ2-2, with D possibly TRBD2 on 6 matching bases. The CDR3 sequence is 13 residues long. Germline CDR1 is PRHDT and CDR2 is FYEKMQ (reference sequence). The ends were cut back, 2 bases at V and 9 bases at J, with 10 bases in the middle. CDR3 amino acids: CASSLRGFRELFF. CDR3 DNA: TGTGCCAGCAGCTTACGGGGGTTTCGGGAGCTGTTTTTT.

The chain carries TRBV9 and TRBJ1-2; D perhaps matches TRBD1 (5 bases). The germline gives CDR1 SGDLS, CDR2 YYNGEE. V was shortened by 2 bases and J by 8 bases, with 13 bases between the two germline ends. This CDR3 region has 13 residues. The CDR3 coding sequence is TGTGCCAGCAGCGTGACAGTGGTGAACGGCTACACCTTC. Protein sequence: CASSVTVVNGYTF.

J is TRBJ1-1 and V is TRBV5-1, with D unresolved. This CDR3 is 13 amino acids long. The V end was cut by 0 bases, the J end by 7 bases, with 10 bases between. The germline gives CDR1 SGHRS, CDR2 YFSETQ. DNA of the CDR3: TGCGCCAGCAGCTTGGGATCAACAAGTGAAGCTTTCTTT. This codes for CASSLGSTSEAFF. The whole variable domain, filled in from reference TRBV5-1 and TRBJ1-1, reads KAGVTQTPRYLIKTRGQQVTLSCSPISGHRSVSWYQQTPGQGLQFLFEYFSETQRNKGNFPGRFSGRQFSNSRSEMNVSTLELGDSALYLCASSLGSTSEAFFGQGTRLTVV.

The rearrangement joins TRBV7-2 to TRBJ2-1; D not resolved. Germline-derived CDR1 and CDR2 are SGHTA and FQGNSA. This CDR3 has 17 residues. V lost 2 bases and J 0 bases, leaving 14 bases between the germline ends. The DNA for the CDR3 is TGTGCCAGCAGCTTACGGTCAGTTCGGAGCTCCTACAATGAGCAGTTCTTC. Translation: CASSLRSVRSSYNEQFF.

This chain uses TRBV11-2 with TRBJ2-5, with D maybe TRBD1 (7 bases). The V gene's germline CDR1 is SGHAT and CDR2 FQNNGV. V lost 3 bases and J lost 11, with 22 bases in between. The CDR3 has 15 amino acids. CDR3 loop: CASSLEGANLREQYF. CDR3 coding DNA: TGTGCCAGCAGCTTGGAGGGGGCGAATTTAAGGGAGCAGTACTTC.